This TCR beta chain was recovered during a study of ipilimumab plus nivolumab after autologous stem cell transplantation. Whole-study context: Typical patient got four to six ipilimumab doses and roughly eight nivolumab doses (median).

The germline V gene has CDR1 MNHNY and CDR2 SVGAGI (reference sequence). The J segment lost 9 bases and the V segment lost 8 bases, leaving 13 bases of the junction unmatched. The CDR3 is 15 residues long. Assay used: immunoSEQ multiplex PCR; TCRdb lists only in-frame clones, some missing. The profile shows roughly 86,000 clones, 83% of them singletons. Checkpoint therapy with ipilimumab 1 mg/kg began 14 to 28 days after transplant. Through week 26, nivolumab 3 mg/kg IV was given weeks 1, 4, 7, 10, then biweekly. The clonotype originates from a male donor with diffuse large B-cell lymphoma. The chain couples TRBV6-6 to TRBJ1-6, with TRBD1 identical over 7 bases. The specimen comprised PBMCs, sampled in a trial of ipilimumab plus nivolumab as post-transplant consolidation. Here the CDR3 reads CASGIQGRVGSPLHF. CDR3 sequence (DNA): TGTGCCAGCGGGATACAGGGGAGAGTTGGTTCACCCCTCCACTTT.